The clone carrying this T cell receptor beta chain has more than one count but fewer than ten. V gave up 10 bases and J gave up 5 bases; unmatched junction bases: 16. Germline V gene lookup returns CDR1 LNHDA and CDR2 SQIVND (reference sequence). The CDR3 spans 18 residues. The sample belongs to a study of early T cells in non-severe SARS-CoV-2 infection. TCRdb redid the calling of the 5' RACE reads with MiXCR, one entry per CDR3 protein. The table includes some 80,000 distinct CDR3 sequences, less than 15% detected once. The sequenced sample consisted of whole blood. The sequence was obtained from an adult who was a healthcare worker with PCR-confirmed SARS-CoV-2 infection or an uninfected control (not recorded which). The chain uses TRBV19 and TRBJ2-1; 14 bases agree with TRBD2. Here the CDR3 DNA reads TGTGCCACCCTCTCCAACGGGACTAGCGGGAGTATCGACAATGAGCAGTTCTTC. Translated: CATLSNGTSGSIDNEQFF.